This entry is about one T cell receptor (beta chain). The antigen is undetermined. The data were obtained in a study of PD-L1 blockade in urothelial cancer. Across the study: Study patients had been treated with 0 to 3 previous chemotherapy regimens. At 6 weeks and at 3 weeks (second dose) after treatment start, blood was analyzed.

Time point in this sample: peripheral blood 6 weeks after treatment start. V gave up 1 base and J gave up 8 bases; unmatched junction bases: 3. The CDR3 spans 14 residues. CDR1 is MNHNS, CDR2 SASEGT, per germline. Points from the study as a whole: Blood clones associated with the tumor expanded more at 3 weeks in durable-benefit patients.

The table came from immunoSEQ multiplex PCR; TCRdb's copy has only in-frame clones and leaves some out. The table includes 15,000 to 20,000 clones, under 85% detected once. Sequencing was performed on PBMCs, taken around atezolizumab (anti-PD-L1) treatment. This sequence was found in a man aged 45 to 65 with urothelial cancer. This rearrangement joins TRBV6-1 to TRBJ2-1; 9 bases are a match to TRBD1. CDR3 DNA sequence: TGTGCCAGCAGTGAAGGGACAGGGGTGGATGAGCAGTTCTTC. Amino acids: CASSEGTGVDEQFF.